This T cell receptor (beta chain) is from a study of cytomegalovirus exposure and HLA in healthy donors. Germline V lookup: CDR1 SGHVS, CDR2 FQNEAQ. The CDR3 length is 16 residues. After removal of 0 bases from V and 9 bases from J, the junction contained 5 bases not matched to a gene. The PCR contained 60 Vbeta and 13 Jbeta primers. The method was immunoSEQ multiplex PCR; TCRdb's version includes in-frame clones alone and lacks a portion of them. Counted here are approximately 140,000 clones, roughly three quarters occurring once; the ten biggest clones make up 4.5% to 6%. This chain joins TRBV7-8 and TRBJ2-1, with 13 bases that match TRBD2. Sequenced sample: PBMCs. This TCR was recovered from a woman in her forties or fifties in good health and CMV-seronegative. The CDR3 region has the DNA TGTGCCAGCAGCTTAGCGGGGACTAGCGGGGTTGGTGAGCAGTTCTTC. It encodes CASSLAGTSGVGEQFF.